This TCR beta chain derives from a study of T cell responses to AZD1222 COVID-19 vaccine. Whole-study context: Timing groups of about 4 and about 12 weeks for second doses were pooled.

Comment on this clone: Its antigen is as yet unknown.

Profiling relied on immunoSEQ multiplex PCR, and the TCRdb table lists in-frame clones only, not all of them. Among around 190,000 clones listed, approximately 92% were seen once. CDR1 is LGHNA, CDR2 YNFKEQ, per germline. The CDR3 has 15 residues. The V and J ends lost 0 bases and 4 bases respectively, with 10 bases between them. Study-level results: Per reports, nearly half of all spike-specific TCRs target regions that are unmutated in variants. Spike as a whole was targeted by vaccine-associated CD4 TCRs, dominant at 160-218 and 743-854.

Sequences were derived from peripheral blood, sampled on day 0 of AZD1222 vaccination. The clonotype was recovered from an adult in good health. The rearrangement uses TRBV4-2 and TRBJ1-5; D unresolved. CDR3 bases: TGTGCCAGCAGCCAAGATCAGTATAGGAATCAGCCCCAGCATTTT. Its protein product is CASSQDQYRNQPQHF.